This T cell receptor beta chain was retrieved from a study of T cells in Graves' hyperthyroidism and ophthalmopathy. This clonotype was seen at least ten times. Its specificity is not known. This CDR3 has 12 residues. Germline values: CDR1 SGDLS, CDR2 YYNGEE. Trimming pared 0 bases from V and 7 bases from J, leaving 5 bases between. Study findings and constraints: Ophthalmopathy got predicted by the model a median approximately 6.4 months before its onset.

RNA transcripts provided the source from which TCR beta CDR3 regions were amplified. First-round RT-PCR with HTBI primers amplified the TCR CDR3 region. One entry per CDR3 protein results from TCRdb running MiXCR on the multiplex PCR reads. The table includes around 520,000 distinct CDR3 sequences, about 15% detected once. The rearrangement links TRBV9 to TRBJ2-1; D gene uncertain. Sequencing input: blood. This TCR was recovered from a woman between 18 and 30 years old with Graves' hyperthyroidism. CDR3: CASSVGENEQFF. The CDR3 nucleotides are TGTGCCAGCAGCGTAGGAGAAAATGAGCAGTTCTTC.